The rows below give T cell receptor beta chains drawn from one sample of a study of cytomegalovirus exposure and HLA in healthy donors. TCRdb keeps only in-frame clones here, not all; method: immunoSEQ multiplex PCR. Of approximately 190,000 clones listed, 70% to 85% are singletons. Material: PBMCs. The receptors derive from a man in his forties or fifties in good health and CMV-seropositive. Both conserved end residues are part of each CDR3. A D gene is named only where the DNA matches it firmly. The size entry is marked missing in some rows and otherwise reads once, few, many or a size class.

j_gene	d_gene	v_gene	abundance	CDR3aa	CDR3nt
TRBJ2-7	TRBD1	TRBV10-3	.	CAIRGTGRAQYF	TGTGCCATCAGGGGGACAGGTAGGGCGCAGTACTTC
TRBJ2-7	TRBD2	TRBV5-1	.	CASRTAGDYEQYF	TGCGCCAGCAGAACAGCGGGGGACTACGAGCAGTACTTC
TRBJ2-5	.	TRBV5-1	.	CASSLPTQETQYF	TGCGCCAGCAGCTTACCAACTCAAGAGACCCAGTACTTC
TRBJ2-2	TRBD2	TRBV6-5	.	CASRKTSGTGELFF	TGTGCCAGCAGAAAGACTAGCGGGACCGGGGAGCTGTTTTTT
TRBJ1-1	.	TRBV7-9	.	CASSSDSRGTKAFF	TGTGCCAGCAGCTCTGACTCCAGGGGTACGAAAGCTTTCTTT
TRBJ2-7	TRBD2	TRBV10-1	.	CASSRGLASYEQYF	TGCGCCAGCAGTCGGGGACTAGCGAGCTACGAGCAGTACTTC
TRBJ2-2	.	TRBV5-1	few	CASSLGSSANTGELFF	TGCGCCAGCAGCTTGGGGTCTAGCGCCAACACCGGGGAGCTGTTTTTT
TRBJ1-3	TRBD1	TRBV5-5	.	CASSPRTGTGNTIYF	TGTGCCAGCAGCCCTCGGACAGGGACTGGAAACACCATATATTTT
TRBJ2-5	.	TRBV13	many	CASSLGRVDGSGTQYF	TGTGCCAGCAGCTTAGGCCGGGTTGACGGGAGTGGGACCCAGTACTTC
TRBJ1-5	.	TRBV7-2	.	CASSLETDSYQPQHF	TGTGCCAGCAGCTTAGAAACAGATTCTTATCAGCCCCAGCATTTT